The clone carrying this T cell receptor (beta chain) was detected a few times. Repertoires were generated with immunoSEQ multiplex PCR, while TCRdb's copy carries only in-frame clones and drops some. This sample has around 150,000 clones, with 80% to 85% found just once. The data stem from a study of blood T cell repertoires in COVID-19. Overall study context: Nucleic acid was either cDNA or gDNA, and it came from T cells, B-cell-depleted T cells, or PBMCs.

Those enrolled, adults aged roughly 18 to 89 years, came from 24 US areas. CDR1 is ENHRY, CDR2 SYGVKD, per germline. The CDR3 runs to 15 residues. The junction had 3 bases not matched to a gene; V was cut back by 6 bases and J by 0 bases. This TCR came from a man in his 70s who had been exposed to COVID-19. This sequence joins TRBV10-3 and TRBJ2-1; 9 bases map to TRBD2. The sequenced sample was PBMCs or T cells enriched from blood (not recorded which). DNA for the CDR3: TGTGCCATCAGACTAGCGGGCGCCTCCTACAATGAGCAGTTCTTC. Residues: CAIRLAGASYNEQFF.